What follows is one T cell receptor (beta chain) and its context. The germline V gene has CDR1 SGHRS and CDR2 YFSETQ. This CDR3 contains 15 residues. The trim removed 4 bases at V and 2 bases at J, leaving 3 bases unmatched. The record originates from a study of shared clonotypes between healthy human individuals. The repertoire was sequenced with immunoSEQ multiplex PCR; TCRdb's copy has only in-frame clones and lacks some. The sample comprises approximately 2.5 million clones, 85% to 95% of which are singletons, and 0.14% rests with the top ten. This chain connects TRBV5-1 to TRBJ1-6, with 7 bases aligning to TRBD1. The sequence came from a man between 18 and 35 years old in good health. The source material was naive CD4+ T cells sorted from blood. Noted subset: CD45RA+ positively selected. The CDR3 DNA reads TGCGCCAGCAGCGTTGACAGGGCCTATAATTCACCCCTCCACTTT. Its translation: CASSVDRAYNSPLHF.